This T cell receptor (beta chain) was captured by sequencing in a study of T-cell reconstitution after alpha-beta-depleted transplantation in children. Preparing the TCRbeta library involved the use of unique molecular identifiers. TCRdb re-derived calls from the PCR reads in MiXCR, one entry per CDR3 protein. Here the sample spans under 300,000 distinct CDR3 sequences, 9.7% being singletons. With V trimmed by 2 bases and J by 0 bases, 4 bases remained unmatched. The germline V gene encodes CDR1 DFQATT and CDR2 SNEGSKA (reference sequence). This CDR3 has 15 amino acids. This clonotype was counted at least ten times.

The material was PBMCs from the stem cell graft donor, obtained from the stem cell graft. V usage is TRBV20-1 and J usage is TRBJ2-7; 10 nucleotides align to TRBD1. The sequence came from a human donor who donated a stem cell graft to a child with SCID. CDR3 nucleotides: TGCAGTGCTAGAAGGACAGGGGGGACCTCCTACGAGCAGTACTTC. This gives the protein CSARRTGGTSYEQYF.